What follows are 16 T cell receptor beta chains derived from one specimen sequenced in a study of cytomegalovirus exposure and HLA in healthy donors. It was with 60 Vbeta and 13 Jbeta primers that the PCR ran. Profiled with immunoSEQ multiplex PCR; TCRdb holds only in-frame clones, not every one. The sample has 100,000 or so clones, 65% to 80% seen once; the top ten hold around 5.1%. The material sequenced was PBMCs. The receptor set was obtained from a male donor in good health and CMV-seronegative.

V is TRBV9 and J is TRBJ2-2; 8 nucleotides align to TRBD1. The CDR3 totals 17 residues. V was pared by 0 bases and J by 3 bases, with 7 bases of the junction left unmatched. Germline CDR1 reads SGDLS; CDR2 reads YYNGEE. The CDR3 region has the DNA TGTGCCAGCAGCGTAGATGCCAGGGGGCTCGACACCGGGGAGCTGTTTTTT. Translating gives CASSVDARGLDTGELFF.

There are a few counts of this clone. This chain uses TRBV7-7 with TRBJ2-3; D call uncertain. Per the germline V gene, CDR1 is SSHAT and CDR2 is FNYEAQ (reference sequence). Deletions cut 3 bases from V and 0 bases from J, with 4 bases between. The CDR3 totals 13 residues. CDR3 bases: TGTGCCAGCAGCTTGGGCAGCACAGATACGCAGTATTTT. Protein product: CASSLGSTDTQYF.

This clone has more than one count but fewer than ten. V usage is TRBV6-5 and J usage is TRBJ2-7; 8 positions match TRBD2. The length of the CDR3 is 15 residues. The germline gives CDR1 MNHEY, CDR2 SVGAGI. V lost 7 bases, J lost 3 bases, and 11 bases stayed unmatched. In DNA form, the CDR3 reads TGTGCCAGCACCAGGACCGCCGCGGGAGGCTACGAGCAGTACTTC. Residues: CASTRTAAGGYEQYF.

V is TRBV12-5 and J is TRBJ2-3, with TRBD2 as a possible D gene (6 bases). The CDR3 spans 16 residues. Germline CDR1 reads LGHNT; CDR2 reads FRNRAP. V was pared by 7 bases and J by 0 bases, with 17 bases between. The CDR3 DNA reads as TGTGCTAGTGCCCTAGGACGCGGGGCTAGCACAGATACGCAGTATTTT. Translated: CASALGRGASTDTQYF.

The chain has TRBV5-1 and TRBJ2-3; TRBD2 matches at 8 bases. Germline CDR1 reads SGHRS; CDR2 reads YFSETQ. The CDR3 spans 18 residues. V was clipped by 4 bases and J by 5 bases; unmatched bases: 18. DNA of the CDR3: TGCGCCAGCAGCCCTCCCCTAGCGGGCCTCGCTGGGTTAGATACGCAGTATTTT. It yields the protein CASSPPLAGLAGLDTQYF.

This chain uses TRBV9 with TRBJ1-1; TRBD1 agrees at 7 bases. V shed 3 bases and J 1 base; nucleotides not matched to a gene: 0. The CDR3 has 13 amino acids. CDR1 SGDLS and CDR2 YYNGEE come from the germline V gene. As DNA, the CDR3 is TGTGCCAGCAGCGCAGGGGGGAACACTGAAGCTTTCTTT. This gives the protein CASSAGGNTEAFF.

The chain carries TRBV7-2 and TRBJ1-5; D remains ambiguous. V lost 5 bases to trimming and J lost 3 bases, with 11 bases between them. Per the germline V gene, CDR1 is SGHTA and CDR2 is FQGNSA. CDR3 length: 14 residues. The CDR3 bases are TGTGCCAGCAGCGCCGGGAATCCCAATCAGCCCCAGCATTTT. Protein sequence: CASSAGNPNQPQHF.

This clone was counted only a few times. The V call is TRBV10-3, the J call TRBJ2-4; tentative D call: TRBD2 (6 bases). The CDR3 is 15 residues long. Trimming shortened V by 3 bases and J by 7 bases, and 16 bases separated the two germline ends. CDR1 is ENHRY and CDR2 is SYGVKD in the germline V gene. The CDR3 DNA reads TGTGCCATCAGTGACCGACAATCTCGGGGGAACATTCAGTACTTC. This codes for CAISDRQSRGNIQYF.

This sequence joins TRBV9 and TRBJ1-1, with TRBD1 matching 9 bases. The V segment lost 2 bases and the J segment 11 bases; nucleotides outside the gene matches: 16. Germline loops: CDR1 SGDLS, CDR2 YYNGEE. The CDR3 length is 16 residues. The CDR3 sequence is CASSVRPGTGKAAAFF. As DNA, the CDR3 is TGTGCCAGCAGCGTTCGTCCCGGGACAGGGAAAGCCGCCGCTTTCTTT. The full variable domain, its missing parts supplied by reference TRBV9 and TRBJ1-1, is DSGVTQTPKHLITATGQRVTLRCSPRSGDLSVYWYQQSLDQGLQFLIQYYNGEERAKGNILERFSAQQFPDLHSELNLSSLELGDSALYFCASSVRPGTGKAAAFFGQGTRLTVV.

The rearrangement uses TRBV18 and TRBJ2-1; 8 bases map to TRBD1. This CDR3 spans 16 amino acids. CDR1 KGHSH and CDR2 LQKENI come from the germline V gene. With 3 bases clipped from V and 6 bases from J, the junction kept 10 bases outside the gene matches. CDR3 region: CASSPPTGDRSNEQFF. DNA of the CDR3: TGTGCCAGCTCACCGCCGACAGGGGATAGGAGCAATGAGCAGTTCTTC.

The chain combines TRBV5-1 with TRBJ2-3, with TRBD2 matching over 7 bases. Germline V gene sequence: CDR1 SGHRS, CDR2 YFSETQ. The CDR3 is 17 amino acids. Trimming took 0 bases from V and 1 from J; bases not matched to a gene: 8. The CDR3 region has the DNA TGCGCCAGCAGCTTGGCCAGTTCGCTAGCGGGCACAGATACGCAGTATTTT. Translating gives CASSLASSLAGTDTQYF.

V usage is TRBV28 and J usage is TRBJ2-7; D is perhaps TRBD1 (5 bases). The CDR3 length is 12 residues. Per germline, CDR1 MDHEN and CDR2 SYDVKM. Trimming removed 5 bases from V and 6 bases from J, with 11 bases in between. DNA for the CDR3: TGTGCCAGCAGTGGGGCTTATTCCGAGCAGTACTTC. It translates to CASSGAYSEQYF.

V and J are TRBV7-9 and TRBJ1-1; possible D gene TRBD1, 6 bases. This CDR3 is 19 amino acids long. Germline V lookup: CDR1 SEHNR, CDR2 FQNEAQ (reference sequence). V lost 0 bases and J 0 bases, leaving 20 bases between the germline ends. CDR3 sequence (DNA): TGTGCCAGCAGCTTAGCGTTCGGGGGGCGAGAATGGGTGAACACTGAAGCTTTCTTT. Translation gives CASSLAFGGREWVNTEAFF.

The chain recombines TRBV9 with TRBJ2-3, with D hard to call. CDR1 is SGDLS and CDR2 is YYNGEE in the germline V gene. V was clipped by 1 base and J by 0 bases, with 3 bases between them. CDR3 length: 13 amino acids. CDR3 nucleotides: TGTGCCAGCAGCGTAACTAGCACAGATACGCAGTATTTT. Translated: CASSVTSTDTQYF.

In its sample, this clone was seen a few times. The chain is built from TRBV21-1 and TRBJ2-3; the DNA was not compared with TRBD2, the D call given in the table. TRBV21-1 is deemed a pseudogene. The CDR3 has 17 amino acids. The CDR3 is CASSKERWAGSTDTQYF. The DNA of the CDR3 is TGTGCCAGCAGCAAAGAAAGGTGGGCGGGGAGCACAGATACGCAGTATTTT.

The chain recombines TRBV2 with TRBJ1-2; no reliable D call. CDR1 is SNHLY and CDR2 is FYNNEI in the germline V gene. This CDR3 comprises 13 residues. V was shortened by 4 bases and J by 4 bases, with 10 bases between the two germline ends. This chain's CDR3 is CASSGRSSYGYTF. CDR3 coding DNA: TGTGCCAGCAGTGGTCGGAGTTCCTATGGCTACACCTTC.